The rows below give T cell receptor beta chains drawn from one sample of a study of vaccination effects on CD4 cells after COVID-19. No antigen is known for these receptors. Libraries were prepared by immunoSEQ multiplex PCR; TCRdb keeps only in-frame clonotypes and omits some of them. The table shows tens of thousands of clones, with about 78% occurring only once. Sequencing used CD4+ T cells from PBMCs cultured with HCoV-NL63 spike peptides, obtained before COVID-19 vaccination. These receptors were obtained from a human donor who had a prior SARS-CoV-2 infection. CDR3s include the opening cysteine and the closing phenylalanine or tryptophan. A D gene is named only where the DNA matches it firmly. Clone size appears in some rows only: once, few, many, or a class for an expanded clone.

d_call	v_call	clone_size	j_call	cdr3_aa	cdr3_nt
-	TRBV9	once	TRBJ2-2	CASSPLRPDTGELFF	TGTGCCAGCAGCCCCCTCCGGCCCGACACCGGGGAGCTGTTTTTT
TRBD1	TRBV18	-	TRBJ1-2	CASSPLGTADYGYTF	TGTGCCAGCTCACCACTTGGGACAGCTGACTATGGCTACACCTTC
TRBD2	TRBV4-2	-	TRBJ2-3	CASSQASGSPWGGIDTQYF	TGTGCCAGCAGCCAAGCATCCGGGTCTCCTTGGGGGGGGATAGATACGCAGTATTTT
-	TRBV6-6	-	TRBJ1-5	CASSPDLSNQPQHF	TGTGCCAGCAGCCCGGACCTTAGCAATCAGCCCCAGCATTTT
-	TRBV5-1	few	TRBJ1-5	CASSLTGLSNQPQHF	TGCGCCAGCAGCTTGACAGGGTTGAGCAATCAGCCCCAGCATTTT
TRBD2	TRBV15	-	TRBJ2-1	CATSKILADNEQFF	TGTGCCACCAGCAAAATACTAGCGGACAATGAGCAGTTCTTC
-	TRBV29-1	few	TRBJ1-3	CSVVTSGNTIYF	TGCAGCGTTGTTACTTCGGGAAACACCATATATTTT
-	TRBV7-8	-	TRBJ2-5	CASSQRLDGETQYF	TGTGCCAGCAGCCAAAGACTAGATGGAGAGACCCAGTACTTC
-	TRBV7-2	-	TRBJ2-7	CASSLARSTSYEQYF	TGTGCCAGCAGCTTAGCGAGGAGTACCTCCTACGAGCAGTACTTC
TRBD1	TRBV12-3/TRBV12-4	-	TRBJ2-7	CASSRGQGYEQYF	TGTGCCAGCAGCCGGGGACAGGGGTACGAGCAGTACTTC
-	TRBV7-2	-	TRBJ2-2	CASSLQRTGELFF	TGTGCCAGCAGCTTGCAGAGAACCGGGGAGCTGTTTTTT